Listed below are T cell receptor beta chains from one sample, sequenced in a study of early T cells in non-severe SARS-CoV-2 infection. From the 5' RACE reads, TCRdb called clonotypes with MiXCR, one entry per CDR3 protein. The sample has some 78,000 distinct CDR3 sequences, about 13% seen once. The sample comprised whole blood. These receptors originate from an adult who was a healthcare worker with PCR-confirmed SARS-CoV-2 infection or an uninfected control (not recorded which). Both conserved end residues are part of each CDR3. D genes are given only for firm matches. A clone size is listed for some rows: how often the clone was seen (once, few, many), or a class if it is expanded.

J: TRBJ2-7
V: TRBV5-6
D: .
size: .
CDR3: CASSWGQGRRYF
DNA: TGTGCCAGCAGCTGGGGGCAGGGCCGGCGGTACTTC

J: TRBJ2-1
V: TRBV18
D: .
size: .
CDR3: CASSPTLSSYNEQFF
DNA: TGTGCCAGCTCACCGACTCTAAGCTCCTACAATGAGCAGTTCTTC

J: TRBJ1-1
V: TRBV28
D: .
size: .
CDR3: CAGAGPTNTEAFF
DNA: TGTGCCGGCGCAGGACCCACGAACACTGAAGCTTTCTTT

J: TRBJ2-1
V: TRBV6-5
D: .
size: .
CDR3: CASSYRDSNEQFF
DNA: TGTGCCAGCAGTTACCGAGACAGCAATGAGCAGTTCTTC

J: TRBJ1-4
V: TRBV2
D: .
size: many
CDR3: CASSEVGSSNEKLFF
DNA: TGTGCCAGCAGTGAAGTGGGCAGTTCGAATGAAAAACTGTTTTTT

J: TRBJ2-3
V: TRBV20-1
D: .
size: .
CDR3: CSALTGGTTDTQYF
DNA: TGCAGTGCCCTAACTGGGGGCACGACAGATACGCAGTATTTT

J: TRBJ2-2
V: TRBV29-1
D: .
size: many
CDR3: CSVTMRRGNTGELFF
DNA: TGCAGTGTCACGATGCGTCGGGGGAACACCGGGGAGCTGTTTTTT

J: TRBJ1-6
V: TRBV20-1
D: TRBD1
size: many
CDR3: CSAPSRTGAYNSPLHF
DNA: TGCAGTGCCCCATCGAGGACAGGGGCCTATAATTCACCCCTCCACTTT

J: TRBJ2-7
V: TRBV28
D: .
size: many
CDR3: CASSLMGGLPYEQYF
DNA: TGTGCCAGCAGTTTAATGGGGGGCCTTCCCTACGAGCAGTACTTC

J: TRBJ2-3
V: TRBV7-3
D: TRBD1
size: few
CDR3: CASSRGTASTDTQYF
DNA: TGTGCCAGCAGCCGAGGGACAGCTAGCACAGATACGCAGTATTTT

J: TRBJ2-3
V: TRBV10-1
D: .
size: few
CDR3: CASSDGQEADTQYF
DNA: TGCGCCAGCAGTGACGGGCAGGAGGCAGATACGCAGTATTTT

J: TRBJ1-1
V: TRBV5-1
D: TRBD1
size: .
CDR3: CASSETGLRGAFF
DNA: TGCGCCAGCAGCGAGACAGGGCTCAGGGGAGCTTTCTTT

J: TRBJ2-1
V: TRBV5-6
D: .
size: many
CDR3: CASSRETGVYNEQFF
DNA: TGTGCCAGCAGCCGAGAGACCGGGGTTTACAATGAGCAGTTCTTC

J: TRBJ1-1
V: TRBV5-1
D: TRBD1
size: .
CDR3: CASSAPGGLSEAFF
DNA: TGCGCCAGCAGCGCCCCAGGGGGCTTGAGTGAAGCTTTCTTT

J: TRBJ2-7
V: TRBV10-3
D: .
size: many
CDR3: CAISEGLNGRREQYF
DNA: TGTGCCATCAGTGAGGGGTTAAACGGAAGGCGCGAGCAGTACTTC

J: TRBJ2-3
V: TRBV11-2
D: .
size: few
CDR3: CASRSQTGFSDTQYF
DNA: TGTGCCAGCAGGTCACAGACGGGGTTTTCAGATACGCAGTATTTT

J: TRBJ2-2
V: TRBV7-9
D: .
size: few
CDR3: CASSFAPGRNTGELFF
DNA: TGTGCCAGCAGCTTTGCCCCGGGACGAAACACCGGGGAGCTGTTTTTT

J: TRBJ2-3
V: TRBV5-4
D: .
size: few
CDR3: CASSLQVGSTDTQYF
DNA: TGTGCCAGCAGCTTGCAGGTGGGAAGCACAGATACGCAGTATTTT

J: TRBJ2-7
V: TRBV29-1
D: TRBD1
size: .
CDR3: CSGCWGQSYEQYF
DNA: TGCAGCGGATGCTGGGGACAGTCCTACGAGCAGTACTTC

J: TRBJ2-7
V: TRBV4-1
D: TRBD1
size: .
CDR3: CASSQGSLRDRGYEQYF
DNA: TGCGCCAGCAGCCAAGGATCCCTCCGGGACAGGGGTTACGAGCAGTACTTC

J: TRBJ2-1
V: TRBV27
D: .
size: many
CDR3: CASSLRGSSYNEQFF
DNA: TGTGCCAGCAGTTTACGGGGGAGCTCCTACAATGAGCAGTTCTTC

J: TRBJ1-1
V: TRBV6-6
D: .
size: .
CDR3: CASSYPSMGGRENTEAFF
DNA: TGTGCCAGCAGTTACCCCTCTATGGGGGGCCGAGAGAACACTGAAGCTTTCTTT

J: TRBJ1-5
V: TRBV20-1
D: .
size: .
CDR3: CSASGGGRTNQPQHF
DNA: TGCAGTGCTTCCGGAGGAGGACGGACAAATCAGCCCCAGCATTTT

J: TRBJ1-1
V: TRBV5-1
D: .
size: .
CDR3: CASSLERGNTEAFF
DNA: TGCGCCAGCAGCTTGGAGAGGGGGAACACTGAAGCTTTCTTT

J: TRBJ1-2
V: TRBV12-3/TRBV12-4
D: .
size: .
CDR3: CASSPPNRYGYTF
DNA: TGTGCCAGCAGCCCTCCGAACCGCTATGGCTACACCTTC

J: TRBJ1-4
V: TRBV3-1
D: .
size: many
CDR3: CASSQGPGDHEKLFF
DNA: TGTGCCAGCAGCCAAGGTCCAGGAGACCATGAAAAACTGTTTTTT

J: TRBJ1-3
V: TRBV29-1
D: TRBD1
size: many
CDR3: CSAERTGTDTIYF
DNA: TGCAGCGCCGAAAGGACAGGGACGGACACCATATATTTT

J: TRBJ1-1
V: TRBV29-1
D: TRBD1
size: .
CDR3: CSANGGTGETEAFF
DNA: TGCAGCGCCAACGGCGGGACAGGAGAGACTGAAGCTTTCTTT

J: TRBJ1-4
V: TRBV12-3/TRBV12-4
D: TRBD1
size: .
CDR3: CASSDRGLRTNEKLFF
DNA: TGTGCCAGCAGTGACAGGGGGCTCCGAACTAATGAAAAACTGTTTTTT

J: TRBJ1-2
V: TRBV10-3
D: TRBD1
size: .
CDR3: CAISPRTGGPEDYGYTF
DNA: TGTGCCATCAGTCCTAGGACAGGGGGCCCCGAGGACTATGGCTACACCTTC

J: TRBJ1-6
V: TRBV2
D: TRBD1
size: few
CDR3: CASRGDRVPLHF
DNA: TGTGCCAGCAGGGGGGACAGGGTGCCCCTCCACTTT

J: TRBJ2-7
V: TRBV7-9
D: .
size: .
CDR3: CASSPTFHTYEQYF
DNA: TGTGCCAGCAGCCCGACCTTCCACACCTACGAGCAGTACTTC

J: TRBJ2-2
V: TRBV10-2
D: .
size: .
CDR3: CASSWDSHTGELIF
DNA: TGCGCCAGCAGTTGGGACTCTCACACCGGGGAGCTGATTTTT

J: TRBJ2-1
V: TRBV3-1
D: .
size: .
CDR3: CASSMGRTEFF
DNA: TGTGCCAGCAGCATGGGCAGGACGGAGTTCTTC

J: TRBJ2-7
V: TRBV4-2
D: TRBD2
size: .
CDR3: CASSQDTAGESYEQYF
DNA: TGTGCCAGCAGCCAAGATACAGCGGGAGAGTCCTACGAGCAGTACTTC

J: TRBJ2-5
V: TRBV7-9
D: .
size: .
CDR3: CASSSTSRETQYF
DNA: TGTGCCAGCAGCTCAACTAGCAGAGAGACCCAGTACTTC

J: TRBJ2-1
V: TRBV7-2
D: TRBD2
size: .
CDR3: CASSSGLVYNEQFF
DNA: TGTGCCAGCAGCTCTGGACTAGTCTACAATGAGCAGTTCTTC

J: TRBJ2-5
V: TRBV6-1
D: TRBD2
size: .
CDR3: CASTGTSGVIETQYF
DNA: TGTGCCAGCACCGGGACTAGCGGGGTAATAGAGACCCAGTACTTC

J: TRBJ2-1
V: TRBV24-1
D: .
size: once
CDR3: CATSATRYNEQFF
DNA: TGTGCCACCAGTGCAACAAGATACAATGAGCAGTTCTTC

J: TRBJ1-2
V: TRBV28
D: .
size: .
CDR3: CASTLSSGGYTF
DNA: TGTGCCAGCACCCTCTCTTCGGGTGGCTACACCTTC

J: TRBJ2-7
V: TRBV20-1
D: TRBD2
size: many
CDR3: CSARRDRTSDSYEQYF
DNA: TGCAGTGCTCGGAGGGACCGGACTAGCGACTCCTACGAGCAGTACTTC

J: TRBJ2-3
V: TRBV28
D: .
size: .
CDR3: CATLKRAGDSPDTQYF
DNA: TGTGCCACTTTAAAGCGCGCCGGAGATTCCCCAGATACGCAGTATTTT

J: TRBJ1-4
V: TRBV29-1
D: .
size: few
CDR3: CSVEQGTNEKLFF
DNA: TGCAGCGTTGAACAGGGGACTAATGAAAAACTGTTTTTT

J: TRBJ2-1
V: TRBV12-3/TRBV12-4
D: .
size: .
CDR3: CASSTGPQGRNEQFF
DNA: TGTGCCAGCAGCACGGGTCCTCAAGGGCGCAATGAGCAGTTCTTC

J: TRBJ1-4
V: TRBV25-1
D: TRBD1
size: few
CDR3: CASSPLGQGNEKLFF
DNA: TGTGCCAGCAGTCCGTTGGGACAGGGTAATGAAAAACTGTTTTTT

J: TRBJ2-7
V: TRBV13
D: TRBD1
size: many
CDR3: CASSFDRGLEQYF
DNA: TGTGCCAGCAGCTTCGACAGGGGGCTCGAGCAGTACTTC

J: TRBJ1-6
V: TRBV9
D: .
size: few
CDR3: CASSVGNSYSSPLHF
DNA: TGTGCCAGCAGCGTAGGAAACAGCTATTCATCACCCCTCCACTTT

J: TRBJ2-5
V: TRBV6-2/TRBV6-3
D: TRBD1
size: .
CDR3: CASSWAGDRPTQYF
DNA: TGTGCCAGCAGTTGGGCCGGGGACAGACCTACCCAGTACTTC

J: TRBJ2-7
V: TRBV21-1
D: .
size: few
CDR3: CASIAFYEQYF
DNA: TGTGCCAGCATAGCCTTTTACGAGCAGTACTTC

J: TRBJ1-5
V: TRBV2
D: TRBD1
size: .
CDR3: CASSARTGGDQPQHF
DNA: TGTGCCAGCAGCGCAAGGACAGGGGGCGATCAGCCCCAGCATTTT

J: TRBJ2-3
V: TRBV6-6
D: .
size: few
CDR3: CASIPRDSEDSTDTQYF
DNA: TGTGCCAGCATTCCCCGGGACTCGGAGGATAGCACAGATACGCAGTATTTT

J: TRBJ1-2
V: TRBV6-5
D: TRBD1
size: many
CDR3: CASSYGRKTGIGGGYTF
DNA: TGTGCCAGCAGTTACGGGAGGAAGACAGGGATTGGGGGTGGCTACACCTTC

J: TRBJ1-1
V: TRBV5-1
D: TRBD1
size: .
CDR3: CASSWGKGQGNTEAFF
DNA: TGCGCCAGCAGCTGGGGGAAGGGACAGGGGAACACTGAAGCTTTCTTT